These T cell receptor beta chains were read from a single sample in a study of cytomegalovirus exposure and HLA in healthy donors. TCRdb keeps only in-frame clones here, not all; method: immunoSEQ multiplex PCR. The sample shows approximately 200,000 clones, about 89% of them seen only once. Sequenced sample: PBMCs. The receptors originated from a woman under 30 in good health and CMV-seronegative. The CDR3 runs from the conserved cysteine through the conserved F or W. D genes are given only for firm matches. Some rows have no size entry. The others give once, few or many, or a class for an expanded clone.

V	D	J	size	CDR3	DNA
TRBV18	TRBD1	TRBJ2-2	-	CASSTQGATGELFF	TGTGCCAGCTCCACTCAGGGGGCGACCGGGGAGCTGTTTTTT
TRBV9	TRBD1	TRBJ1-4	-	CASSGAGPSAGTDNEKLFF	TGTGCCAGCAGCGGAGCTGGTCCGAGTGCGGGGACAGACAATGAAAAACTGTTTTTT
TRBV5-1	TRBD2	TRBJ2-2	-	CASSATSGDFTGELFF	TGCGCCAGCAGCGCAACTAGCGGGGACTTCACCGGGGAGCTGTTTTTT
TRBV27	TRBD1	TRBJ2-7	-	CASRINRGEPYEQYF	TGTGCCAGCAGGATTAACAGGGGAGAACCCTACGAGCAGTACTTC
TRBV7-3	TRBD1	TRBJ2-1	-	CASSSTDRADEQFF	TGTGCCAGCAGCTCCACGGACAGGGCGGATGAGCAGTTCTTC
TRBV6-1	TRBD1	TRBJ1-2	-	CASGTGGGGNYGYTF	TGTGCCAGCGGGACAGGGGGCGGTGGCAACTATGGCTACACCTTC
TRBV27	TRBD1	TRBJ1-1	-	CASSPQRTGRTEAFF	TGTGCCAGCAGTCCCCAACGGACAGGGCGCACTGAAGCTTTCTTT
TRBV28	-	TRBJ2-7	-	CASITSDQGGTGYEQYF	TGTGCCAGCATCACCTCGGACCAAGGGGGTACCGGGTACGAGCAGTACTTC
TRBV11-3	-	TRBJ2-5	-	CASSLGRVGTQYF	TGTGCCAGCAGCTTAGGCAGGGTTGGGACCCAGTACTTC
TRBV7-9	-	TRBJ2-5	-	CASSYSAQETQYF	TGTGCCAGCAGCTACAGTGCCCAAGAGACCCAGTACTTC
TRBV10-1	-	TRBJ1-1	-	CASSELRGSGEAFF	TGCGCCAGCAGTGAATTGAGAGGATCTGGTGAAGCTTTCTTT
TRBV5-6	-	TRBJ1-2	-	CASSFRTQDTYGYTF	TGTGCCAGCAGCTTCCGCACCCAGGACACCTATGGCTACACCTTC
TRBV11-3	-	TRBJ2-7	-	CASSVSTLSSYEQYF	TGTGCCAGCAGTGTTTCGACACTTAGCTCCTACGAGCAGTACTTC
TRBV28	TRBD1	TRBJ2-7	-	CASSFPLDREHYEQYF	TGTGCCAGCAGTTTTCCCCTCGACAGGGAGCACTACGAGCAGTACTTC
TRBV7-9	TRBD2	TRBJ2-7	-	CASSLPLGLVSHEQYF	TGTGCCAGCAGCTTGCCCCTTGGACTAGTTTCCCACGAGCAGTACTTC
TRBV5-6	-	TRBJ2-3	-	CASSPAPGLPKYF	TGTGCCAGCAGCCCTGCCCCCGGACTCCCAAAGTATTTT
TRBV6-1	TRBD1	TRBJ1-2	-	CASSEGTGYGYTF	TGTGCCAGCAGTGAGGGGACAGGCTATGGCTACACCTTC
TRBV2	TRBD2	TRBJ2-3	-	CASRGTSGDYTDTQYF	TGTGCCAGCAGGGGGACTAGCGGGGACTACACAGATACGCAGTATTTT
TRBV7-8	-	TRBJ1-1	-	CASSIPAGMNTEAFF	TGTGCCAGCAGCATCCCGGCAGGGATGAACACTGAAGCTTTCTTT
TRBV30	-	TRBJ2-1	few	CAWMPGDRDYNEQFF	TGTGCCTGGATGCCGGGAGACAGGGATTACAATGAGCAGTTCTTC
TRBV4-2	-	TRBJ1-3	once	CASSQEGWRGVGNTIYF	TGTGCCAGCAGCCAAGAGGGTTGGCGGGGTGTGGGAAACACCATATATTTT
TRBV5-6	-	TRBJ1-1	few	CASGRGNTEAFF	TGTGCCAGCGGCAGGGGAAACACTGAAGCTTTCTTT
TRBV21-1	-	TRBJ2-7	-	CASSPSSWEQYF	TGTGCCAGCAGCCCCTCGAGCTGGGAGCAGTACTTC
TRBV11-2	-	TRBJ2-1	-	CASSLLLNEQFF	TGTGCCAGCAGCCTCCTCCTCAATGAGCAGTTCTTC
TRBV4-2	-	TRBJ1-6	-	CASSQDFGGSYNSPLHF	TGTGCCAGCAGCCAAGATTTTGGCGGAAGCTATAATTCACCCCTCCACTTT
TRBV4-1	-	TRBJ2-7	-	CASSQEGPGLGLYEQYF	TGCGCCAGCAGCCAAGAGGGGCCGGGCCTAGGGCTTTACGAGCAGTACTTC
TRBV28	-	TRBJ1-1	-	CASSLTGKNTEAFF	TGTGCCAGCAGTCTAACAGGGAAGAACACTGAAGCTTTCTTT
TRBV18	-	TRBJ2-1	-	CASSPKVAKSSYNEQFF	TGTGCCAGCTCACCAAAGGTAGCTAAAAGCTCCTACAATGAGCAGTTCTTC
TRBV4-1	-	TRBJ1-2	once	CASSQEPGNYGYTF	TGCGCCAGCAGCCAAGAACCCGGGAACTATGGCTACACCTTC
TRBV27	-	TRBJ1-1	-	CASSFTQGNTEAFF	TGTGCCAGCAGTTTCACCCAGGGTAACACTGAAGCTTTCTTT
TRBV7-2	TRBD2	TRBJ2-1	-	CASGWRSGRRDPSYNEQFF	TGTGCCAGCGGCTGGCGGAGCGGGAGAAGGGATCCCTCCTACAATGAGCAGTTCTTC
TRBV27	TRBD2	TRBJ2-1	-	CASRRGLAGGNEQFF	TGTGCCAGCCGCCGGGGACTAGCGGGCGGCAATGAGCAGTTCTTC
TRBV18	-	TRBJ1-3	-	CASRATGTFNSGNTIYF	TGTGCCAGCCGCGCTACGGGAACCTTTAACTCTGGAAACACCATATATTTT
TRBV7-2	-	TRBJ2-2	-	CASSVDPQAGELFF	TGTGCCAGCAGCGTGGACCCACAGGCCGGGGAGCTGTTTTTT
TRBV5-1	TRBD2	TRBJ2-1	-	CASSFSLALAGTYNEQFF	TGCGCCAGCAGCTTTTCCCTTGCCCTAGCGGGGACCTACAATGAGCAGTTCTTC
TRBV5-6	-	TRBJ2-7	-	CASRLLISGIPYEQYF	TGTGCCAGCAGACTGCTGATTTCAGGGATCCCCTACGAGCAGTACTTC
TRBV2	-	TRBJ2-1	-	CARQTRDEQFF	TGTGCCAGACAAACTAGAGATGAGCAGTTCTTC
TRBV7-9	-	TRBJ2-3	-	CAFDYQGRALTDTQYF	TGTGCCTTCGATTACCAGGGGCGGGCTCTCACAGATACGCAGTATTTT
TRBV2	TRBD1	TRBJ2-1	-	CASSGDRVFDNEQFF	TGTGCCAGCAGCGGGGACAGGGTCTTCGACAATGAGCAGTTCTTC
TRBV4-1	TRBD2	TRBJ2-7	once	CASSRFSGRPYEQYF	TGCGCCAGCAGCCGGTTTAGCGGGAGACCCTACGAGCAGTACTTC
TRBV6-5	TRBD1	TRBJ1-2	-	CARSTGVDYGYTF	TGTGCCAGGTCGACAGGGGTAGACTATGGCTACACCTTC
TRBV5-1	-	TRBJ1-1	-	CASSPTGAEAFF	TGCGCCAGCAGCCCCACAGGAGCTGAAGCTTTCTTT
TRBV14	TRBD2	TRBJ2-7	-	CASSSTSGRSYEQYF	TGTGCCAGCAGTTCTACTAGCGGGAGGAGTTACGAGCAGTACTTC
TRBV9	-	TRBJ2-1	-	CASSVVTGGYNEQFF	TGTGCCAGCAGCGTTGTGACCGGAGGCTACAATGAGCAGTTCTTC
TRBV11-2	TRBD1	TRBJ1-2	-	CASSLVPGGNYGYTF	TGTGCCAGCAGCTTAGTCCCAGGGGGTAACTATGGCTACACCTTC
TRBV30	-	TRBJ2-2	few	CAWRSPNTGELFF	TGTGCCTGGAGAAGCCCAAACACCGGGGAGCTGTTTTTT
TRBV30	-	TRBJ2-7	once	CAWSVLLSGAYEQYF	TGTGCCTGGAGTGTACTTCTGAGCGGAGCCTACGAGCAGTACTTC
TRBV25-1	-	TRBJ2-1	-	CASSEYWPYNEQFF	TGTGCCAGCAGTGAATATTGGCCTTACAATGAGCAGTTCTTC
TRBV20-1	-	TRBJ2-1	once	CSLANPEQFF	TGCAGTTTAGCGAACCCTGAGCAGTTCTTC
TRBV5-4	-	TRBJ1-2	-	CASREGGTYGYTF	TGTGCCAGCAGGGAGGGAGGAACCTATGGCTACACCTTC
TRBV6-1	-	TRBJ2-7	-	CASSDRDKATYEQYF	TGTGCCAGCAGTGACCGGGACAAGGCTACCTACGAGCAGTACTTC
TRBV30	TRBD1	TRBJ2-7	-	CAWGRQGGSVSYEQYF	TGTGCCTGGGGCCGACAGGGTGGGAGTGTTAGCTACGAGCAGTACTTC
TRBV2	-	TRBJ2-1	-	CASSGIGVGEQFF	TGTGCCAGCAGTGGAATCGGGGTGGGTGAGCAGTTCTTC
TRBV5-1	TRBD1	TRBJ1-6	-	CASSLGDREKINSPLHF	TGCGCCAGCAGCCTCGGAGACAGGGAAAAAATAAATTCACCCCTCCACTTT
TRBV6-1	-	TRBJ1-2	-	CASSPRVIIDGYTF	TGTGCCAGCAGCCCCCGAGTGATCATAGATGGCTACACCTTC
TRBV11-3	-	TRBJ2-1	-	CASSLGFLGGANEQFF	TGTGCCAGCAGCTTAGGATTTCTAGGCGGGGCCAATGAGCAGTTCTTC
TRBV30	-	TRBJ2-7	-	CAWSVTDEQYF	TGTGCCTGGAGTGTAACGGACGAGCAGTACTTC
TRBV19	TRBD1	TRBJ2-5	once	CASSTTGSQETQYF	TGTGCCAGTAGTACGACAGGGTCCCAAGAGACCCAGTACTTC
TRBV19	TRBD1	TRBJ2-3	-	CASRQDRGLDTQYF	TGTGCCAGTAGGCAGGACAGGGGCCTAGATACGCAGTATTTT